This is a list of T cell receptor beta chains from one sample in a study of technical replicates of blood from several donors. Generated by immunoSEQ multiplex PCR, the TCRdb table keeps only in-frame clones and is missing some. The data hold under 80,000 clones, with 90% to 95% observed a single time. Sequencing was performed on T cells isolated from PBMCs. The receptors originated from a human donor in good health. CDR3s include the opening cysteine and the closing phenylalanine or tryptophan. Fields, in order: J gene, D gene, V gene, clone size, CDR3 DNA, CDR3 protein. The D gene is left open where the match is weak. Rows give clone size only sometimes, using once, few, many, or a class for an expanded clone.

TRBJ1-2,TRBD1,TRBV11-2,NA,TGTGCCAGCAGCGTCTCTCGGGACAGGGGGCTCTTCTATGGCTACACCTTC,CASSVSRDRGLFYGYTF
TRBJ2-3,TRBD2,TRBV9,NA,TGTGCCAGCAGCGTAGGTCGCGGGGGGGGCACAGATACGCAGTATTTT,CASSVGRGGGTDTQYF
TRBJ2-1,NA,TRBV6-4,NA,TGTGCCAGCAGGACGGAGAGCATCGGCAATGAGCAGTTCTTC,CASRTESIGNEQFF
TRBJ2-3,TRBD2,TRBV27,NA,TGTGCCAGCAGTACTAGGACTAGACTTAACCTAACAACAGATACGCAGTATTTT,CASSTRTRLNLTTDTQYF
TRBJ1-2,NA,TRBV28,NA,TGTGCCAGCAGTTCTGGGGGAGGCAGGGGCTACACCTTC,CASSSGGGRGYTF
TRBJ1-2,NA,TRBV7-9,NA,TGTGCCAGCGCATTGGGGGCTGACTATGGCTACACCTTC,CASALGADYGYTF
TRBJ2-1,NA,TRBV7-2,NA,TGTGCCAGCAGGAAAGCAGGACAGTACAATGAGCAGTTCTTC,CASRKAGQYNEQFF
TRBJ2-3,TRBD2,TRBV6-6,once,TGTGCCAGCAGCCCGGGACTAGCGGTGACGATGAATACGCAGTATTTT,CASSPGLAVTMNTQYF
TRBJ2-3,NA,TRBV18,once,TGTGCCAGCTCACCAGGAGAGAGCACAGATACGCAGTATTTT,CASSPGESTDTQYF
TRBJ2-1,NA,TRBV7-9,NA,TGTGCCAGCAGCTTATGGTTTGCTAGCTTTGGAGTTGATGAGCAGTTCTTC,CASSLWFASFGVDEQFF
TRBJ1-1,NA,TRBV2,NA,TGTGCCAGCAGTGACACAGGGATGCGCACTGAAGCTTTCTTT,CASSDTGMRTEAFF
TRBJ2-7,NA,TRBV14,NA,TGTGCCAGCAGCCAAGAAATGAGTCGAGGAGAGCAGTACTTC,CASSQEMSRGEQYF
TRBJ1-5,NA,TRBV19,NA,TGTGCCAGTAGTATAGCAGGACCGGGAGGTAATCCCCAGCATTTT,CASSIAGPGGNPQHF
TRBJ1-1,NA,TRBV6-5,NA,TGTGCCAGCAGTTACTCGGGACAAGTCATGAACACTGAAGCTTTCTTT,CASSYSGQVMNTEAFF
TRBJ2-3,TRBD2,TRBV10-3,once,TGTGCCAGCGAGACTAGCGTCAGCACAGATACGCAGTATTTT,CASETSVSTDTQYF
TRBJ2-7,NA,TRBV2,NA,TGTGCCAGCAAGCTCAAAGAACGCTACGAGCAGTACTTC,CASKLKERYEQYF
TRBJ2-7,TRBD1,TRBV28,NA,TGTGCCAGCAGTTTAAGGACAGGGGGTCTTTTATCCTCCTACGAGCAGTACTTC,CASSLRTGGLLSSYEQYF
TRBJ2-3,NA,TRBV18,NA,TGTGCCAGCTCACTGGACTTGGGGGCCGATACGCAGTATTTT,CASSLDLGADTQYF
TRBJ2-2,NA,TRBV20-1,NA,TGCAGTGCCCAGGCCACCGGGGAGCTGTTTTTT,CSAQATGELFF
TRBJ2-2,NA,TRBV4-1,NA,TGCGCCAGCAGCCATCATACCGGGGAGCTGTTTTTT,CASSHHTGELFF
TRBJ1-1,NA,TRBV5-6,NA,TGTGCCAGCAGCGAGTACAGGGTAAACACTGAAGCTTTCTTT,CASSEYRVNTEAFF
TRBJ2-7,TRBD2,TRBV4-2,NA,TGTGCCAGCAGCCAAGAGCTCGGGACTAGCGACTACGAGCAGTACTTC,CASSQELGTSDYEQYF
TRBJ1-1,TRBD1,TRBV29-1,NA,TGCAGCGTTGAAGAACCCTGGTGGACAGGGGGCATGAACACTGAAGCTTTCTTT,CSVEEPWWTGGMNTEAFF
TRBJ2-7,NA,TRBV6-5,NA,TGTGCCAGCAGTCTAGGACTGGACTCCTACGAGCAGTACTTC,CASSLGLDSYEQYF
TRBJ2-1,TRBD2,TRBV4-1,NA,TGCGCCAGCAGCCAAGTTACCGGGACTAGCCGTTCCTACAATGAGCAGTTCTTC,CASSQVTGTSRSYNEQFF
TRBJ2-4,NA,TRBV28,NA,TGTGCCAGCAGCCCCCTAAGCTCATGGGCCAAAAACATTCAGTACTTC,CASSPLSSWAKNIQYF
TRBJ1-2,TRBD1,TRBV27,NA,TGTGCCAGCAGTAGACAGGGCGGGCACTATGGCTACACCTTC,CASSRQGGHYGYTF
TRBJ2-1,NA,TRBV4-1,NA,TGCGCCAGCAGCCCCGGAGGCGCAGGCGGTAATGAGCAGTTCTTC,CASSPGGAGGNEQFF
TRBJ2-7,TRBD2,TRBV2,NA,TGTGCCAGCAGGTTAGCGGGAGGGCTAGGGGGCGAGCAGTACTTC,CASRLAGGLGGEQYF
TRBJ2-7,NA,TRBV7-2,NA,TGTGCCAGCAGCCCCGAGGTGGGGCTCTCCTACGAGCAGTACTTC,CASSPEVGLSYEQYF
TRBJ2-1,TRBD2,TRBV29-1,NA,TGCAGCGTTGCCGGGACTAGCGGGAATAGAGGCCATGAGCAGTTCTTC,CSVAGTSGNRGHEQFF
TRBJ2-5,NA,TRBV30,NA,TGTGCCTGGAGTGGAGCGAGCTCAGTGGGAGAGACCCAGTACTTC,CAWSGASSVGETQYF
TRBJ1-2,NA,TRBV5-1,NA,TGCGCCAGCAGCCAGGGATCTTGGGGCTATGGCTACACCTTC,CASSQGSWGYGYTF
TRBJ2-7,TRBD2,TRBV7-2,NA,TGTGCCAGCAGCCATAGCGGGGGGTTAAGCGAGCAGTACTTC,CASSHSGGLSEQYF
TRBJ1-1,TRBD1,TRBV11-2,NA,TGTGCCAGCAGCTTAAGACAGGGAATAGCTGAAGCTTTCTTT,CASSLRQGIAEAFF
TRBJ2-1,TRBD2,TRBV7-6,NA,TGTGCCAGCAGCTTCGGGACTAGCGGGACGGAGCAGTTCTTC,CASSFGTSGTEQFF
TRBJ2-1,NA,TRBV5-4,NA,TGTGCCAGCAGCTTAGGCAGGGTTTCGGGTGATGAGCAGTTCTTC,CASSLGRVSGDEQFF
TRBJ1-2,NA,TRBV19,NA,TGTGCCAGTAGTATTTGGGACTTGGACTATGGCTACACCTTC,CASSIWDLDYGYTF
TRBJ2-1,TRBD2,TRBV11-2,NA,TGTGCCAGCAGCGCACCGCCTAGCGGGGGCTCCTACAATGAGCAGTTCTTC,CASSAPPSGGSYNEQFF
TRBJ2-7,TRBD1,TRBV9,NA,TGTGCCAGCAGCGCGACAGGGTCCGTCTACGAGCAGTACTTC,CASSATGSVYEQYF
TRBJ2-2,TRBD2,TRBV10-3,NA,TGTGCCATCAGTGAGAAAGGGAGGGTCGCCGGGGAGCTGTTTTTT,CAISEKGRVAGELFF
TRBJ2-3,TRBD1,TRBV5-1,NA,TGCGCCAGCAGCTTGGGGGCTGGGGGACAGGGGAATACGCAGTATTTT,CASSLGAGGQGNTQYF
TRBJ1-1,TRBD1,TRBV7-7,NA,TGTGCTAGCAGCACCAGACAGGGGGCTACGAACACTGAAGCTTTCTTT,CASSTRQGATNTEAFF
TRBJ2-3,TRBD1,TRBV4-2,NA,TGTGCCAGCAGCCACTTAGACAGGGTTTCAATAGATACGCAGTATTTT,CASSHLDRVSIDTQYF
TRBJ1-2,NA,TRBV19,NA,TGTGCCAGTAGTATTACCACAGGGTTCCATGGCTACACCTTC,CASSITTGFHGYTF
TRBJ1-2,TRBD1,TRBV28,NA,TGTGCCAGCACAAACAGGGGGCTCTTGGGAGGCTACACCTTC,CASTNRGLLGGYTF
TRBJ1-5,NA,TRBV4-2,few,TGTGCCAGCAGCCGTAACAGGGATAACAATCAGCCCCAGCATTTT,CASSRNRDNNQPQHF
TRBJ2-3,NA,TRBV7-6,NA,TGTGCCAGCAGCTTACGACAGGGACTCTTCTATACGCAGTATTTT,CASSLRQGLFYTQYF
TRBJ2-3,TRBD2,TRBV27,once,TGTGCCAGCAGTCGAACGAGCGGGAGAGGCACAGATACGCAGTATTTT,CASSRTSGRGTDTQYF
TRBJ1-6,TRBD1,TRBV2,NA,TGTGCCAGCATTGCCTTTTTGGACAGGGGGTTCGGGAATTCACCCCTCCACTTT,CASIAFLDRGFGNSPLHF